A single sample is the source of the 8 T cell receptor beta chains below, sequenced in a study of human CD4 T cells and Enterobacteriaceae. After roughly 6-7 days, proliferating activated T cells were FACS-sorted as CFSE-low CD25+ ICOS+ cells. Irradiated autologous monocytes pulsed with antigen were cultured at a 2:1 ratio with CFSE-labeled memory CD4+ T cells. Sorting took every CD4+ cell except CD45RA+CCR7+CD95- naive cells, reaching over 95% purity. Assay: immunoSEQ multiplex PCR; the TCRdb copy retains only in-frame clones and omits some. The sample has more than 1,000 clones; about 33% are singletons. The sequencing input was bacteria-reactive CD4+ T cells grown in culture. Described subset: CFSE-low proliferating memory CD4 T cells sorted after in vitro stimulation with a heat-inactivated bacterium or M. tuberculosis lysate. Source of these receptors: a human donor in good health.

This clone was seen only a few times. The V and J genes are TRBV9 and TRBJ1-1, with D possibly matching TRBD1 (5 bases). This CDR3 has 15 residues. CDR1 and CDR2 from the germline V gene are SGDLS and YYNGEE. Trimming took 4 bases from V and 2 from J, leaving 15 bases between them. In nucleotides, the CDR3 is TGTGCCAGCAGCCCTCCGGGGGGGAATAACACTGAAGCTTTCTTT. It is translated as CASSPPGGNNTEAFF.

CDR3 bases: TGTGCCAGCAGCCGCGCTGGGGCCAACGTCCTGACTTTC. Protein sequence: CASSRAGANVLTF. This chain uses TRBV11-3 with TRBJ2-6; D gene uncertain. Trimming shortened V by 5 bases and J by 2 bases, and 4 bases separated the two germline ends. Germline V gene data show CDR1 as SGHNT and CDR2 as YENEEA. The CDR3 is 13 amino acids.

V is TRBV11-2 and J is TRBJ1-1; D possibly corresponds to TRBD1 (6 bases). The CDR3 is made up of 14 amino acids. With 0 bases removed from V and 5 bases from J, the gap between germline ends came to 10 bases. Germline V gene data show CDR1 as SGHAT and CDR2 as FQNNGV. Written as DNA, the CDR3 is TGTGCCAGCAGCTTAGAACAGGGACTTACTGAAGCTTTCTTT. Amino acids: CASSLEQGLTEAFF.

This sequence joins TRBV7-2 and TRBJ2-2; possible D gene TRBD2, 6 bases. The CDR3 extends over 16 amino acids. The germline V gene has CDR1 SGHTA and CDR2 FQGNSA. With 2 bases removed from V and 2 bases from J, the gap between germline ends came to 12 bases. CDR3 DNA sequence: TGTGCCAGCAGCTTAATCCGGGGGATAAACACCGGGGAGCTGTTTTTT. This sequence encodes CASSLIRGINTGELFF.

This clone was seen only a few times. This chain links TRBV7-2 with TRBJ1-6, with D possibly being TRBD1 (6 bases). Germline V CDR1 and CDR2: SGHTA, FQGNSA. The V end lost 4 bases, the J end lost 10 bases, and 14 bases lay between the germline ends. The CDR3 totals 14 residues. CDR3 DNA sequence: TGTGCCAGCAGCTCCTCAGGGGTATACTCACCCCTCCACTTT. Protein product: CASSSSGVYSPLHF.

This clone has only a few counts. The chain carries TRBV6-1 and TRBJ1-2; no definite D call. The CDR3 is made up of 11 amino acids. From germline, CDR1 is MNHNS and CDR2 SASEGT. V was shortened by 8 bases and J by 5 bases, with 9 bases between the two germline ends. CDR3: CASGGKYGYTF. In DNA, the CDR3 is TGTGCCAGCGGAGGGAAATATGGCTACACCTTC.

This clone was detected a few times. V usage is TRBV30 and J usage is TRBJ2-7, with 11 bases matching TRBD2. The CDR3 is 14 amino acids. The V gene's germline CDR1 is GTSNPN and CDR2 SVGIG (reference sequence). V shed 3 bases, J shed 6 bases, and the junction held 7 bases outside the gene matches. CDR3 region: CAWRASGRLGEQYF. In DNA form, the CDR3 reads TGTGCCTGGAGAGCTAGCGGGAGGTTGGGCGAGCAGTACTTC. Full variable domain (rest looked up from reference TRBV30 and TRBJ2-7): SQTIHQWPATLVQPVGSPLSLECTVEGTSNPNLYWYRQAAGRGLQLLFYSVGIGQISSEVPQNLSASRPQDRQFILSSKKLLLSDSGFYLCAWRASGRLGEQYFGPGTRLTVT.

The V gene is TRBV11-3, the J gene TRBJ2-7, with D perhaps TRBD1 (6 bases). Germline lookup yields CDR1 SGHNT and CDR2 YENEEA. V was trimmed by 3 bases and J by 2 bases, leaving 8 bases between them. This CDR3 region has 13 residues. CDR3 DNA: TGTGCCAGCAGCTTCAGGGGAGCCTACGAGCAGTACTTC. It encodes CASSFRGAYEQYF.